The 25 T cell receptor beta chains in this list originate from one sample, sequenced in a study of cytomegalovirus exposure and HLA in healthy donors. The PCR contained 60 Vbeta and 13 Jbeta primers. TCRdb keeps only in-frame clones here, not all; method: immunoSEQ multiplex PCR. The sample has about 120,000 clones; around 77% are singletons. The sample consisted of PBMCs. These receptors were taken from a man younger than 30 in good health and CMV-seropositive.

This chain uses TRBV6-5 with TRBJ1-2; 9 positions agree with TRBD1. Germline values: CDR1 MNHEY, CDR2 SVGAGI. The V gene end was trimmed by 2 bases and the J gene end by 5 bases; junction bases not matched to a gene: 3. The CDR3 sequence is 14 residues long. Here the CDR3 DNA reads TGTGCCAGCAGTTACGGGACAGGGTGGTATGGCTACACCTTC. It yields the protein CASSYGTGWYGYTF.

This clone has more than one count but fewer than ten. The chain recombines TRBV2 with TRBJ1-5; 7 bases are shared with TRBD1. Trimming cost V 1 base and J 5 bases; bases outside gene matches: 5. Germline V lookup: CDR1 SNHLY, CDR2 FYNNEI. CDR3 size: 15 residues. CDR3 protein: CASSEGTGFYQPQHF. The CDR3 DNA sequence: TGTGCCAGCAGTGAAGGGACAGGTTTTTATCAGCCCCAGCATTTT.

The chain recombines TRBV11-2 with TRBJ2-1, with 9 bases that match TRBD2. The CDR3 runs to 15 residues. V lost 7 bases, J lost 7 bases, and 11 bases stayed unmatched. CDR1 is SGHAT and CDR2 is FQNNGV in the germline V gene. The CDR3 sequence is CASTQGAGGGNEQFF. In DNA form, the CDR3 reads TGTGCCAGCACCCAAGGGGCGGGAGGGGGTAATGAGCAGTTCTTC.

V and J are TRBV9 and TRBJ2-1; the D gene is possibly TRBD1 (6 bases). Per the germline V gene, CDR1 is SGDLS and CDR2 is YYNGEE. Trimming removed 4 bases from V and 4 bases from J, with 15 bases in between. CDR3 length: 15 amino acids. This CDR3 is CASSPTGNLYNEQFF. The CDR3 DNA reads as TGTGCCAGCAGCCCCACAGGGAATCTATACAATGAGCAGTTCTTC.

V is TRBV5-4 and J is TRBJ2-3, with 7 bases that match TRBD1. The length of the CDR3 is 15 residues. V gave up 4 bases and J gave up 3 bases; unmatched junction bases: 8. The germline V gene has CDR1 SGHNT and CDR2 YYREEE (reference sequence). CDR3 region: CASSPTTGMTDTQYF. In DNA form, the CDR3 reads TGTGCCAGCAGCCCTACGACAGGGATGACAGATACGCAGTATTTT.

This clone was found a few times. The junction departs from germline at one end; a sequencing error may be responsible. The V and J genes are TRBV19 and TRBJ2-6; D possibly corresponds to TRBD1 (5 bases). The CDR3 extends over 14 amino acids. Germline V gene lookup returns CDR1 LNHDA and CDR2 SQIVND (reference sequence). CDR3 loop: CASSFRSGANGLTF. The CDR3 bases are TGTGCCAGTAGTTTCCGCTCTGGGGCCAACGGCCTGACTTTC.

This chain connects TRBV6-4 to TRBJ1-2; a possible D gene is TRBD1 (5 bases). V dropped 0 bases and J dropped 5 bases, with 16 bases sitting between them. CDR1 and CDR2 (germline): MRHNA, SNTAGT. The CDR3 is made up of 16 amino acids. The CDR3 spells CASSDSGPLRPYGYTF. The CDR3 nucleotides read TGTGCCAGCAGTGACTCGGGGCCATTGCGCCCATATGGCTACACCTTC.

The rearrangement links TRBV2 to TRBJ2-1; 10 nucleotides line up with TRBD2. Germline V gene sequence: CDR1 SNHLY, CDR2 FYNNEI. This CDR3 has 15 amino acids. V lost 4 bases, J lost 4 bases, and 4 bases stayed unmatched. The CDR3 region has the DNA TGTGCCAGCAGTGGACTAGCGGGTGGGTACAATGAGCAGTTCTTC. Amino acid sequence: CASSGLAGGYNEQFF.

V and J are TRBV27 and TRBJ2-7; TRBD2 matches 8 bases. This CDR3 is 15 amino acids long. Trimming at V came to 5 bases and at J to 6 bases, leaving 12 bases not matched to a gene. Germline V CDR1 and CDR2: MNHEY, SMNVEV (reference sequence). CDR3 DNA sequence: TGTGCCAGCAGTCCTCTAGGCCGGGAGGGCCTCGAGCAGTACTTC. This translates into CASSPLGREGLEQYF.

The chain is built from TRBV5-4 and TRBJ1-6; 8 nucleotides match TRBD1. CDR3 length: 16 amino acids. V trimming: 0 bases; J trimming: 9 bases; junction bases outside the gene matches: 8. Germline lookup yields CDR1 SGHNT and CDR2 YYREEE (reference sequence). CDR3 region: CASSLESDRVGSPLHF. The CDR3 DNA sequence: TGTGCCAGCAGCTTGGAATCGGACAGGGTGGGTTCACCCCTCCACTTT.

The chain employs TRBV2 and TRBJ1-5, with D perhaps matching TRBD1 (6 bases). V was trimmed by 4 bases and J by 10 bases, leaving 17 bases between them. Per the germline V gene, CDR1 is SNHLY and CDR2 is FYNNEI. The CDR3 is made up of 14 amino acids. The CDR3 bases are TGTGCCAGCAGTGCCGACAGGACGACTTTTCCCCAGCATTTT. Translated, it gives CASSADRTTFPQHF.

The chain uses TRBV5-5 and TRBJ1-2; possible D gene TRBD1, 6 bases. With 4 bases removed from V and 2 bases from J, the gap between germline ends came to 15 bases. CDR1 SGHKS and CDR2 YYEKEE come from the germline V gene (reference sequence). This CDR3 is built from 15 residues. The CDR3 DNA reads as TGTGCCAGCAGCCCCTTGATGACAGGAAACTATGGCTACACCTTC. It encodes CASSPLMTGNYGYTF. Based on the CDR3 plus reference TRBV5-5 and TRBJ1-2, the full variable domain is DAGVTQSPTHLIKTRGQQVTLRCSPISGHKSVSWYQQVLGQGPQFIFQYYEKEERGRGNFPDRFSARQFPNYSSELNVNALLLGDSALYLCASSPLMTGNYGYTFGSGTRLTVV.

This chain links TRBV11-3 with TRBJ2-3, with a tentative D call TRBD1 (8 bases). Trimming cost V 5 bases and J 3 bases, with 15 bases left between them. The germline V gene encodes CDR1 SGHNT and CDR2 YENEEA. The CDR3 extends over 15 amino acids. The DNA of the CDR3 is TGTGCCAGCAGCCCTACAGGGGGGGTGACAGATACGCAGTATTTT. Protein sequence: CASSPTGGVTDTQYF.

The chain couples TRBV29-1 to TRBJ1-1; 9 bases map to TRBD1. V shed 5 bases and J 3 bases; nucleotides not matched to a gene: 16. Germline CDR1 and CDR2: SQVTM and ANQGSEA. The CDR3 sequence is 17 residues long. The CDR3: CSVPPLGTGSMDTEAFF. CDR3 nucleotide sequence: TGCAGCGTTCCCCCCCTGGGGACAGGGAGTATGGACACTGAAGCTTTCTTT.

This chain connects TRBV30 to TRBJ2-5; a weak D match, TRBD1 (8 bases). Germline V gene lookup returns CDR1 GTSNPN and CDR2 SVGIG (reference sequence). This CDR3 has 16 amino acids. The germline V and J ends were trimmed by 3 bases and 11 bases, with 28 bases remaining between them. The CDR3 region has the DNA TGTGCCTGGAGCCTCAAGATCGGACAGGGCCGGCGGGAGCAGTACTTC. Protein: CAWSLKIGQGRREQYF.

The chain joins TRBV5-6 to TRBJ2-7; 7 positions agree with TRBD1. From germline, CDR1 is SGHDT and CDR2 YYEEEE. The CDR3 runs 15 residues. The junction had 11 bases not matched to a gene; V was cut back by 3 bases and J by 5 bases. For the CDR3, the DNA is TGTGCCAGCAGCTATTCCCACAGGGGCATCGACGAGCAGTACTTC. Encoded protein: CASSYSHRGIDEQYF.

This chain joins TRBV9 and TRBJ1-1; the match to TRBD1 covers 7 bases. The CDR3 is 16 amino acids. CDR1 and CDR2 from the germline V gene are SGDLS and YYNGEE. V shed 0 bases, J shed 3 bases, and the junction held 8 bases outside the gene matches. The CDR3 spells CASSVATEGADTEAFF. Written as DNA, the CDR3 is TGTGCCAGCAGCGTAGCTACGGAGGGGGCCGACACTGAAGCTTTCTTT.

The gene calls are TRBV28 and TRBJ2-3, with TRBD2 matching 9 bases. The V segment lost 7 bases and the J segment 1 base; nucleotides outside the gene matches: 3. The CDR3 sequence is 14 residues long. CDR1 is MDHEN and CDR2 is SYDVKM in the germline V gene. Here the CDR3 reads CASKRGAGTDTQYF. CDR3 coding DNA: TGTGCCAGCAAGCGGGGGGCGGGCACAGATACGCAGTATTTT.

The V call is TRBV28, the J call TRBJ1-2; D may be TRBD1 (5 bases). Germline CDR1 and CDR2: MDHEN and SYDVKM. The CDR3 sequence is 13 residues long. The V and J ends lost 2 bases and 6 bases respectively, with 10 bases between them. CDR3 sequence reads: CASSLRDSNGYTF. Written as DNA, the CDR3 is TGTGCCAGCAGTTTACGAGACAGCAATGGCTACACCTTC.

The chain employs TRBV18 and TRBJ2-1; 9 bases fit TRBD2. Germline V gives CDR1 KGHSH, CDR2 LQKENI. CDR3 length: 20 residues. J gave up 4 bases and V 2 bases, and 18 bases lay outside the gene matches. CDR3 in DNA: TGTGCCAGCTCACCATCTCGCGGGAGGGCCTCCGTCTACAATTACAATGAGCAGTTCTTC. Translated, it gives CASSPSRGRASVYNYNEQFF. Full variable domain (rest looked up from reference TRBV18 and TRBJ2-1): NAGVMQNPRHLVRRRGQEARLRCSPMKGHSHVYWYRQLPEEGLKFMVYLQKENIIDESGMPKERFSAEFPKEGPSILRIQQVVRGDSAAYFCASSPSRGRASVYNYNEQFFGPGTRLTVL.

V usage is TRBV6-5 and J usage is TRBJ1-5; TRBD1 agrees at 8 bases. This CDR3 spans 15 amino acids. CDR1 MNHEY and CDR2 SVGAGI come from the germline V gene. The V gene end was trimmed by 5 bases and the J gene end by 5 bases; junction bases not matched to a gene: 8. Here the CDR3 reads CASSARDRLDQPQHF. CDR3 nucleotide sequence: TGTGCCAGCAGTGCCAGGGACAGGCTCGATCAGCCCCAGCATTTT.

This clone was recorded once. This chain joins TRBV7-9 and TRBJ1-1; no clear D gene. Germline-derived CDR1 and CDR2 are SEHNR and FQNEAQ (reference sequence). The germline V and J ends were trimmed by 1 base and 1 base, with 7 bases remaining between them. The CDR3 consists of 14 residues. The CDR3 is CASSLELPNTEAFF. The CDR3 nucleotides are TGTGCCAGCAGCTTAGAACTCCCGAACACTGAAGCTTTCTTT.

This chain uses TRBV25-1 with TRBJ2-5, with a weak D call TRBD2 (6 bases). This CDR3 is built from 16 residues. V lost 5 bases and J lost 5, with 21 bases in between. CDR1 is MGHDK, CDR2 SYGVNS, per germline. In DNA, the CDR3 is TGTGCCAGCAGTCCTTCCGACAGAGGGAGCGGGGAGACCCAGTACTTC. Translating gives CASSPSDRGSGETQYF.

The chain couples TRBV30 to TRBJ2-6; D ambiguous. This CDR3 contains 15 residues. Germline CDR1 GTSNPN, CDR2 SVGIG (reference sequence). V was clipped by 0 bases and J by 0 bases, with 6 bases between them. Here the CDR3 reads CAWSVRSSGANVLTF. CDR3 in DNA: TGTGCCTGGAGTGTACGGAGCTCTGGGGCCAACGTCCTGACTTTC.

The chain uses TRBV18 and TRBJ1-2; D is uncertain. The CDR3 runs to 12 residues. Per germline, CDR1 KGHSH and CDR2 LQKENI. V shed 2 bases and J shed 5 bases, with 6 bases lying between them. Here the CDR3 DNA reads TGTGCCAGCTCACCAGGAGAGTATGGCTACACCTTC. Amino acid sequence: CASSPGEYGYTF.